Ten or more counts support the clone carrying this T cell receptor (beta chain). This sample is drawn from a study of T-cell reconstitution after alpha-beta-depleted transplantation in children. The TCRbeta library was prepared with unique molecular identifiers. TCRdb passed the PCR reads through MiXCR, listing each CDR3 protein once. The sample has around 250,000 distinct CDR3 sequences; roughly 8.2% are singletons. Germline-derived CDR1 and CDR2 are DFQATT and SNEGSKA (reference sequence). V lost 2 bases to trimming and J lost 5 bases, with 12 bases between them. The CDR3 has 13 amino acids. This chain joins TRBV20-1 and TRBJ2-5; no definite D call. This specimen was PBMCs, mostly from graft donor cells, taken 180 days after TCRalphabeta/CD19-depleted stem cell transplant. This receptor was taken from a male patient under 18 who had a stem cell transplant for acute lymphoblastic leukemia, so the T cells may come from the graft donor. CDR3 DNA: TGCAGTGCTAGAATACCGGCGAGGGAGACCCAGTACTTC. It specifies CSARIPARETQYF.